The 29 T cell receptor beta chains below all came from one sample that was sequenced in a study of tumor and adjacent non-tumor tissue in lung cancer. No cell sorting was done before RNA was extracted from the tissue. A modified ARM-PCR protocol with three rounds of nested PCR amplified TCRbeta. MiXCR was run by TCRdb on the multiplex PCR reads, yielding one entry per CDR3 protein. The repertoire consists of 71,000 or so distinct CDR3 sequences, with roughly 76% occurring once and the leading ten covering less than 15%. Sequences were obtained from lung tumor tissue. The receptors stem from a woman aged 50 to 65 with non-small cell lung cancer.

A word on this clonotype: No conserved phenylalanine or tryptophan is present at the end of the CDR3, so a read error is the likely explanation. The chain joins TRBV6-2 or TRBV6-3 to TRBJ2-3; D unresolved. There are 12 residues in the CDR3. Trimming stripped 6 bases from V and 3 bases from J, with 7 bases between. CDR1 and CDR2 from the germline V gene are MNHEY and SVGEGT. This CDR3 reads CASSPGTDTQYL. CDR3 coding DNA: TGTGCCAGCAGCCCCGGAACAGATACGCAGTATCTT.

To note about this clonotype: One junction end does not reproduce the germline sequence, and a read error may be involved. The gene calls are TRBV11-3 and TRBJ2-1, with unresolved D. Germline V gene lookup returns CDR1 SGHNT and CDR2 YENEEA. CDR3 length equals 15 residues. This CDR3 is CASRLETRSYNEQFF. The CDR3 DNA is TGTGCCAGCCGCTTAGAGACTCGCTCCTACAATGAGCAGTTCTTT.

Points on this clonotype: Mismatch with germline at one junction end may stem from a read error. The chain combines TRBV20-1 with TRBJ2-7, with D perhaps matching TRBD1 (6 bases). The germline CDR1 and CDR2 sequences are DFQATT and SNEGSKA (reference sequence). CDR3 length: 14 amino acids. The CDR3 sequence: CSARVTGMTYEQYF. The CDR3 DNA reads TGTAGTGCTCGCGTAACAGGGATGACCTACGAGCAGTACTTC.

For this clonotype: At one end the junction does not follow the germline gene, possibly because of a read error. The chain recombines TRBV6-2 or TRBV6-3 with TRBJ2-7; TRBD2 matches at 9 bases. CDR1 is MNHEY, CDR2 SVGEGT, per germline. The CDR3 extends over 17 amino acids. The chain's CDR3 is CASSLTGGRASIHEPYF. The CDR3 DNA follows: TGTGCCAGCAGTCTTACAGGCGGGAGGGCATCTATCCACGAGCCGTACTTC.

The count of this clonotype is one. The V gene is TRBV20-1, the J gene TRBJ2-2; D gene uncertain. The CDR3 is 16 amino acids. The V and J ends lost 6 bases and 4 bases respectively, with 21 bases between them. In germline, CDR1 is DFQATT, CDR2 SNEGSKA (reference sequence). As DNA, the CDR3 is TGCAGTGCCACCCCTATTGGGATTTTTGGCACCGGGGAGCTGTTTTTT. It encodes CSATPIGIFGTGELFF.

In this sample, this clonotype turned up once. The germline gene is not matched at one end of the junction; a read error may be the cause. The chain joins TRBV4-2 to TRBJ2-7; D may be TRBD2 (6 bases). CDR3 length equals 14 residues. CDR1 and CDR2 from the germline V gene are LGHNA and YNFKEQ. For the CDR3, the DNA is TGTGCCAGCAGTGGGGGTGCGGGGACCCACAAGCAGTATTTC. It translates to CASSGGAGTHKQYF.

Details on this clonotype: A read error may account for a junction end that differs from germline. The chain couples TRBV12-3 or TRBV12-4 to TRBJ2-4; D possibly matches TRBD1 or TRBD2 (7 bases each). This CDR3 comprises 16 residues. In DNA form, the CDR3 reads TGTGCCAGGAGTTTAGCAGGGGGAGGGGAGGAGAACATTCAGTATTTC. Its translation: CARSLAGGGEENIQYF.

CDR3 in DNA: TGTGCCAGCAGCTTATCTCCGTATCCCTTCTACGAGCAGTACTTC. Residues: CASSLSPYPFYEQYF. J is TRBJ2-7 and V is TRBV11-2; no definite D call. Trimming took off 2 bases at V and 3 bases at J, with 14 bases between the two ends. Germline CDR1 SGHAT, CDR2 FQNNGV. The length of the CDR3 is 15 residues.

On this clonotype: A junction end diverges from the germline sequence, so it may reflect a read error. This chain links TRBV4-2 with TRBJ2-7; the D is unclear. The CDR3 is made up of 13 amino acids. Germline V lookup: CDR1 LGHNA, CDR2 YNFKEQ. DNA of the CDR3: TGTGCCAGTAGCCAACAGACGGGCTACGAGCAGTACTTC. Translating gives CASSQQTGYEQYF.

The count of this clonotype is one. At one boundary the junction diverges from the germline segment, which might be a read error. The CDR3 DNA reads TGTGCCAGCAGCTTATCTCCGAGTTCCTCTTACGAGCAGGACTTC. Its protein is CASSLSPSSSYEQDF. The V and J genes are TRBV11-2 and TRBJ2-7, with unresolved D. The germline V gene encodes CDR1 SGHAT and CDR2 FQNNGV. The CDR3 covers 15 residues.

This chain uses TRBV6-2 or TRBV6-3 with TRBJ1-5; weak D call: TRBD1 (6 bases). The CDR3 sequence is 14 residues long. The germline V gene encodes CDR1 MNHEY and CDR2 SVGEGT. CDR3 DNA sequence: TGTGTCACCATATCAGGGGCCACAAATCAGCCCCAGCATTTT. Translating it yields CVTISGATNQPQHF.

Comments on this clonotype: Lacking the conserved final phenylalanine or tryptophan, this CDR3 likely reflects a read error. V gene TRBV6-5 combines with J gene TRBJ2-3, with unresolved D. Germline values: CDR1 MNHEY, CDR2 SVGAGI. This CDR3 contains 11 residues. CDR3 in DNA: TGTGCCAGCAGTATGGCAGATAGGCAGTATTCT. Protein: CASSMADRQYS.

This clonotype appeared a few times. This likely comes from a read error, as the CDR3 has no conserved phenylalanine or tryptophan at its end. The limits of the CDR3 on the DNA are not certain, so only TCRdb's listed CDR3 is given. This chain connects TRBV29-1 to TRBJ2-5; the D call TRBD1 from the table was never checked on the DNA. CDR1 and CDR2 from the germline V gene are SQVTM and ANQGSEA. Termini included, the CDR3 measures 14 amino acids. The chain's CDR3 is CSVSGQRFRETQCP.

Remarks on this clonotype: Germline and junction disagree at one end, which may indicate a read error. The chain couples TRBV20-1 to TRBJ1-2, with unresolved D. CDR1 and CDR2 from the germline V gene are DFQATT and SNEGSKA (reference sequence). This CDR3 is 17 amino acids long. This CDR3 reads CSGRDQQRRRTFYGYTF. CDR3 sequence (DNA): TGCAGTGGTAGAGATCAGCAGCGCCGGAGAACTTTCTATGGCTACACCTTC.

In the case of this clonotype: One junction end does not reproduce the germline sequence, and a read error may be involved. The chain uses TRBV6-1 and TRBJ2-7; 8 positions match TRBD2. Germline V lookup: CDR1 MNHNS, CDR2 SASEGT. The CDR3 extends over 18 amino acids. The CDR3 sequence is CASSEALRGGGWSYEEYF. In DNA form, the CDR3 reads TGTGCCAGCAGTGAAGCGTTAAGGGGCGGGGGGTGGAGCTACGAGGAGTACTTC.

By its share, this clonotype is medium-sized. This sequence joins TRBV6-1 and TRBJ1-6; unclear D gene. Germline V CDR1 and CDR2: MNHNS, SASEGT. The V gene lost 7 bases and the J gene lost 10 bases, with 8 bases spanning the gap. The CDR3 spans 11 residues. CDR3 sequence reads: CASNLGSPLHF. For the CDR3, the DNA is TGTGCCAGCAATTTGGGCTCACCCCTCCACTTT.

Comment on this clonotype: This may be a read error, as it is one base from a much larger clone. The gene calls are TRBV7-3 and TRBJ2-5; 7 bases line up with TRBD1. The CDR3 contains 16 residues. The J segment lost 3 bases and the V segment lost 1 base, leaving 8 bases of the junction unmatched. CDR1 and CDR2 from the germline V gene are SGHTA and FQGTGA. The CDR3 is CASSLKPPGQKETQYF. The DNA for the CDR3 is TGTGCCAGCAGCTTAAAGCCTCCGGGACAGAAAGAGACCCAGTACTTC.

The chain links TRBV6-1 to TRBJ2-3; no firm D call. Deletions cut 10 bases from V and 5 bases from J, with 13 bases between. This CDR3 comprises 12 residues. Germline loops: CDR1 MNHNS, CDR2 SASEGT. The CDR3 nucleotides read TGTGCCACCAATGATGGATTAGATACGCAGTATTTT. This encodes CATNDGLDTQYF.

Concerning this clonotype itself: A read error may account for a junction end that differs from germline. The chain uses TRBV24-1 and TRBJ2-2; D assignment may be TRBD1 or TRBD2 (6 bases each). The CDR3 spans 12 residues. Germline V CDR1 and CDR2: KGHDR, SFDVKD. The DNA of the CDR3 is TGTGCCACCGAGGGGGGTATCAGGGAGTTGTTTTTT. Translating it yields CATEGGIRELFF.

On this clonotype: The conserved phenylalanine or tryptophan is not found at the CDR3 terminus, so this likely reflects a read error. It is unclear where the CDR3 begins or ends on the DNA, so no DNA is shown, and the CDR3 is as TCRdb lists it. J is TRBJ2-5 and V is TRBV5-5. Termini included, the CDR3 measures 14 amino acids. Germline V lookup: CDR1 SGHKS, CDR2 YYEKEE (reference sequence). CDR3 in amino acids: CASSLLALQETQCL.

For this clonotype: A read error may produce the germline difference seen at one junction end. The V and J genes are TRBV29-1 and TRBJ1-2; D not resolved. CDR1 is SQVTM, CDR2 ANQGSEA, per germline. This CDR3 has 12 amino acids. The CDR3 sequence is CSVVRANYGYTF. CDR3 DNA sequence: TGTAGCGTTGTGCGGGCTAACTATGGCTACACCTTC.

With respect to this clonotype: Sequence at one end of the junction differs from germline and may be a read error. CDR3 protein: CANTRQGIDEQSF. The CDR3 DNA is TGTGCCAACACCCGACAGGGGATAGATGAGCAGTCCTTC. The V and J genes are TRBV11-1 and TRBJ2-1, with 8 nucleotides matching TRBD1. The CDR3 is 13 amino acids. Germline V gives CDR1 SGHAT, CDR2 FQDESV (reference sequence).

A remark on this clonotype: Germline is not matched at one junction end, which may reflect a read error. J is TRBJ2-3 and V is TRBV6-1; 7 positions match TRBD2. Germline V lookup: CDR1 MNHNS, CDR2 SASEGT. The CDR3 contains 14 residues. CDR3 sequence reads: CARSESGDLDTQYF. DNA of the CDR3: TGTGCCAGAAGTGAAAGCGGGGATCTGGATACGCAGTATTTT.

This clonotype was found a few times. A much more abundant neighbour one base away suggests this may be a read error. This is likely a read error, given that the CDR3 carries no conserved phenylalanine or tryptophan at its end. V and J are TRBV28 and TRBJ2-1; D ambiguous. The CDR3 length is 10 residues. Germline CDR1 MDHEN, CDR2 SYDVKM. V gave up 6 bases and J gave up 12 bases, with 9 bases separating them. CDR3 sequence: CASSRTGQFL. CDR3 nucleotide sequence: TGTGCCAGCAGCCGAACGGGGCAGTTCTTA.

The J gene is TRBJ2-2, the V gene TRBV6-1; D is uncertain. The V gene's germline CDR1 is MNHNS and CDR2 SASEGT. Trimming took 8 bases from V and 9 from J, leaving 22 bases between them. There are 15 residues in the CDR3. The CDR3 protein is CASDPLDDNAWELFF. CDR3 coding DNA: TGTGCCAGCGATCCGTTGGATGATAACGCCTGGGAGCTGTTTTTT.

To note about this clonotype: An end of the junction does not agree with germline; a read error may underlie this. The chain joins TRBV20-1 to TRBJ2-2, with TRBD2 as a possible D gene (5 bases). Germline CDR1 is DFQATT and CDR2 is SNEGSKA (reference sequence). The CDR3 loop spans 16 amino acids. The CDR3 loop is CCATPIVIHGAGELFF. The CDR3 DNA reads TGCTGTGCCACCCCGATTGTGATTCATGGCGCCGGGGAACTGTTTTTT.

This chain connects TRBV19 to TRBJ1-4; D is possibly TRBD1 (5 bases). The germline V gene has CDR1 LNHDA and CDR2 SQIVND (reference sequence). The V gene lost 5 bases and the J gene lost 3 bases, with 28 bases spanning the gap. The CDR3 sequence is 20 residues long. The CDR3, as DNA: TGTGCCAGTAGTCTAACTCATCTGTCCCAGGGAGATAGCGCTAATGAAAAACTGTTTTTT. Protein: CASSLTHLSQGDSANEKLFF.

On this clonotype itself: In this CDR3 the conserved last residue, phenylalanine or tryptophan, is missing, so a read error is likely. The J gene is TRBJ2-3, the V gene TRBV6-2 or TRBV6-3; maybe TRBD2 (6 bases). V was trimmed by 0 bases and J by 10 bases, leaving 11 bases between them. The length of the CDR3 is 13 residues. Germline-derived CDR1 and CDR2 are MNHEY and SVGEGT. The CDR3 loop reads CASSYSEGSAQYV. The CDR3 DNA follows: TGTGCCAGCAGTTACTCGGAGGGTTCAGCGCAGTATGTT.

This clonotype was recorded only once. A read error may account for a junction end that differs from germline. J is TRBJ2-6 and V is TRBV6-6, with D possibly TRBD1 on 6 matching bases. CDR3 length: 15 residues. The germline CDR1 and CDR2 sequences are MNHNY and SVGAGI (reference sequence). Here the CDR3 reads CASSPTVLGANLLTF. DNA of the CDR3: TGTGCCAGCAGTCCGACAGTGTTGGGGGCCAACCTCCTGACTTTC.